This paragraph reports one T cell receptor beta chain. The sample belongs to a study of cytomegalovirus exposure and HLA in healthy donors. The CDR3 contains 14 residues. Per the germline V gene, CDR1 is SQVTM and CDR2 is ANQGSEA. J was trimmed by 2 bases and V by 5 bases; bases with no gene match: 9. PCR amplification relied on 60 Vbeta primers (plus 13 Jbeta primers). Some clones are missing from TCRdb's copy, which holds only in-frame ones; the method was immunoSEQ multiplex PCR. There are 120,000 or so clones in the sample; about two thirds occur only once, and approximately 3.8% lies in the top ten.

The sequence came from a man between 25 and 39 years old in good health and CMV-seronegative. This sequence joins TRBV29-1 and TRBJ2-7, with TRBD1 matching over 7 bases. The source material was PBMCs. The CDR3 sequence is CSVFKGTVTYEQYF. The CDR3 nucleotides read TGCAGCGTTTTTAAGGGGACAGTGACCTACGAGCAGTACTTC.